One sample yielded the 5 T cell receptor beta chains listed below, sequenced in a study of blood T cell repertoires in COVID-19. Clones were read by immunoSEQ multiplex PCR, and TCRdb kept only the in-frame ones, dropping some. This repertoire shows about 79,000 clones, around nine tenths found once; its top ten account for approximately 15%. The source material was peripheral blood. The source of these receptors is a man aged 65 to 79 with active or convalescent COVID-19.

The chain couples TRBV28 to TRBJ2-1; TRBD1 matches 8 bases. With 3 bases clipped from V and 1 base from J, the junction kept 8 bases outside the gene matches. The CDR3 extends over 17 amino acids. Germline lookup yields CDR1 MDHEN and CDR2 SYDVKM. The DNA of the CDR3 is TGTGCCAGCAGTTTGTACCTCAGGGGGCAATCCTACAATGAGCAGTTCTTC. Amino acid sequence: CASSLYLRGQSYNEQFF.

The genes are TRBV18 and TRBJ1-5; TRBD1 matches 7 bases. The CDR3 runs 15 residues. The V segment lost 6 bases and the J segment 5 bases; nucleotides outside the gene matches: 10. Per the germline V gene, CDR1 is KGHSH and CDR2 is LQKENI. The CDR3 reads CASSLNRGPYQPQHF. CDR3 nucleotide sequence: TGTGCCAGCTCCTTGAACAGGGGACCTTATCAGCCCCAGCATTTT.

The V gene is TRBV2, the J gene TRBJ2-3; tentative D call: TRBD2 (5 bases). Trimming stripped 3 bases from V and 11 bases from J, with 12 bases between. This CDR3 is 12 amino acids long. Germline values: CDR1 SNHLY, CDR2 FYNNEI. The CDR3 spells CASSDIGELQYF. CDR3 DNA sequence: TGTGCCAGCAGTGATATTGGGGAGCTGCAGTATTTT.

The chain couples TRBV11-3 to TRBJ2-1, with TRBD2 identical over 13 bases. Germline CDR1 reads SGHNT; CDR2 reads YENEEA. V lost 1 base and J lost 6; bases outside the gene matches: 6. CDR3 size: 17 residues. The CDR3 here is CASSLGGGLAGPNEQFF. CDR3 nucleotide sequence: TGTGCCAGCAGCTTAGGAGGGGGACTAGCGGGACCCAATGAGCAGTTCTTC.

CDR3 nucleotide sequence: TGTGCCAGCAGCTCGTCAAAAGGGGTCAACTTTTTGAACACTGAAGCTTTCTTT. Translation: CASSSSKGVNFLNTEAFF. This chain uses TRBV11-2 with TRBJ1-1, with D possibly TRBD1 on 5 matching bases. Germline V gene lookup returns CDR1 SGHAT and CDR2 FQNNGV. The V end lost 4 bases, the J end lost 0 bases, and 21 bases lay between the germline ends. The CDR3 spans 18 residues.